This entry describes one T cell receptor (beta chain). Its antigen is still unknown. For each of two time points, an approximately 6-milliliter draw of peripheral blood was taken. This record belongs to a study of prognosis after radiotherapy for stage I lung cancer. Study-level points and caveats: Counted unique TCR clones declined after stereotactic body radiation therapy (median about 9,700 versus 6,500). Patients with and without metastases reportedly differed in TRBV and TRBJ gene usage frequencies.

TCR beta CDR3 was amplified from genomic DNA by two-round multiplex PCR. First-round PCR used primers specific to each TRBV and TRBJ gene. TCRdb recomputed calls from the multiplex PCR reads with MiXCR, one row per CDR3 protein. The table lists fewer than 20,000 distinct CDR3 sequences, 40% to 50% of them singletons, with approximately 40% in the top ten. The receptor was derived from a donor over 45 with non-small cell lung cancer. The specimen comprised PBMCs, sampled before or after stereotactic body radiation therapy (not recorded which).

The CDR3 is CASSLVRATEAFF. The CDR3 region has the DNA TGTGCCAGCAGTTTGGTTCGGGCAACTGAAGCTTTCTTT. The chain couples TRBV28 to TRBJ1-1, with no clear D. The CDR3 has 13 amino acids. Deletions cut 3 bases from V and 5 bases from J, with 10 bases between. Germline V gene sequence: CDR1 MDHEN, CDR2 SYDVKM. The complete variable domain, with remaining parts taken from reference TRBV28 and TRBJ1-1, reads DVKVTQSSRYLVKRTGEKVFLECVQDMDHENMFWYRQDPGLGLRLIYFSYDVKMKEKGDIPEGYSVSREKKERFSLILESASTNQTSMYLCASSLVRATEAFFGQGTRLTVV.